This TCR beta chain comes out of a study of radiotherapy plus CTLA-4 blockade in lung cancer. Assay: immunoSEQ multiplex PCR; the TCRdb copy retains only in-frame clones and omits some. Of 89,000 or so clones in the sample, 82% were seen once. Germline V gives CDR1 LNHNV, CDR2 YYDKDF (reference sequence). The CDR3 is 15 amino acids. The V gene lost 0 bases and the J gene lost 0 bases, with 5 bases spanning the gap. The material was peripheral blood, obtained from a patient treated with radiotherapy plus ipilimumab. The chain combines TRBV15 with TRBJ1-4; the D is unclear. The receptor was derived from a human donor with non-small cell lung cancer who had a partial response to radiotherapy plus ipilimumab. This CDR3 reads CATSRDGATNEKLFF. The CDR3 nucleotides are TGTGCCACCAGCAGAGACGGTGCAACTAATGAAAAACTGTTTTTT.